Listed here are 5 T cell receptor beta chains from one sample, sequenced in a study of cytomegalovirus exposure and HLA in healthy donors. The method was immunoSEQ multiplex PCR; TCRdb's version includes in-frame clones alone and lacks a portion of them. The repertoire holds roughly 190,000 clones, with about 83% as singletons. Source material: PBMCs. The receptors shown here come from a woman aged 18 to 35 in good health and CMV-seronegative.

V is TRBV6-1 and J is TRBJ1-4, with D maybe TRBD1 (5 bases). The CDR3 sequence is 16 residues long. V shed 0 bases and J shed 8 bases, with 16 bases lying between them. The germline V gene encodes CDR1 MNHNS and CDR2 SASEGT. In DNA, the CDR3 is TGTGCCAGCAGTGAAGCGCTTCGGGCAGGGAAGGAAAAACTGTTTTTT. Translating it yields CASSEALRAGKEKLFF.

This chain links TRBV20-1 with TRBJ1-1; D possibly corresponds to TRBD1 (5 bases). This CDR3 is built from 11 residues. Germline V gene data show CDR1 as DFQATT and CDR2 as SNEGSKA (reference sequence). The CDR3 loop is CRAGGNTEAFF. DNA of the CDR3: TGCAGGGCCGGGGGGAACACTGAAGCTTTCTTT.

V gene TRBV13 combines with J gene TRBJ1-5, with D possibly TRBD1 on 6 matching bases. V dropped 3 bases and J dropped 7 bases, with 16 bases sitting between them. This CDR3 is built from 15 residues. Germline assignment: CDR1 PRHDT and CDR2 FYEKMQ (reference sequence). The CDR3 spells CASSLGRGARQPQHF. CDR3 in DNA: TGTGCCAGCAGCTTGGGGCGGGGGGCGAGGCAGCCCCAGCATTTT.

The rearrangement joins TRBV7-6 to TRBJ1-3, with 7 bases fitting TRBD1. The CDR3 spans 15 residues. J gave up 0 bases and V 6 bases, and 5 bases lay outside the gene matches. Germline V lookup: CDR1 SGHVS, CDR2 FNYEAQ. The CDR3, as DNA: TGTGCCAGCAGTCTAGACAGGGCCTCTGGAAACACCATATATTTT. Its protein product is CASSLDRASGNTIYF.

This chain joins TRBV19 and TRBJ1-3; D unclear. This CDR3 region has 15 residues. Germline V gene data show CDR1 as LNHDA and CDR2 as SQIVND (reference sequence). V shed 1 base and J shed 2 bases, with 9 bases lying between them. CDR3 in DNA: TGTGCCAGTAGTATAGGGAGGGCCGCTGGAAACACCATATATTTT. Its translation: CASSIGRAAGNTIYF.